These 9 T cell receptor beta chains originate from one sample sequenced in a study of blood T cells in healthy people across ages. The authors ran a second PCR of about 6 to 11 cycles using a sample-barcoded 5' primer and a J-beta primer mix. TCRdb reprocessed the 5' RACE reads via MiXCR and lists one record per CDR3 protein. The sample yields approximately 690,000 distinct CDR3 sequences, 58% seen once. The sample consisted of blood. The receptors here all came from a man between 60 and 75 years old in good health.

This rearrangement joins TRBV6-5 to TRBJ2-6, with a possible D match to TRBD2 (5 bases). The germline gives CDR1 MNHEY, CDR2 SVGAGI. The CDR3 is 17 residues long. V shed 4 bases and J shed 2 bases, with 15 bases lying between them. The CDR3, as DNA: TGTGCCAGCAGTTTCGCCCGGGGTCGGGCTGGGGCCAACGTCCTGACTTTC. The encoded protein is CASSFARGRAGANVLTF.

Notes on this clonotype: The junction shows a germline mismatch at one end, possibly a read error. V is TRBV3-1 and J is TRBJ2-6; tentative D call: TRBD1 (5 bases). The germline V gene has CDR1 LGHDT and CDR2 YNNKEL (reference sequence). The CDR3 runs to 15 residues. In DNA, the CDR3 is TGTGCCAGCAGCCCCGACGCCTCTGGGGCCAACGTCCCGACTTTC. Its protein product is CASSPDASGANVPTF.

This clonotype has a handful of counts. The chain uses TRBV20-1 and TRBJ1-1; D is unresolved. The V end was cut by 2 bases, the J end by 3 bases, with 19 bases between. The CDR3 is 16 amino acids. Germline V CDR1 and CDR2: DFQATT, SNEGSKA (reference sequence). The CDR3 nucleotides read TGCAGTGCTAGACCTATTAGGAAGGGCGCGGACACTGAAGCTTTCTTT. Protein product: CSARPIRKGADTEAFF.

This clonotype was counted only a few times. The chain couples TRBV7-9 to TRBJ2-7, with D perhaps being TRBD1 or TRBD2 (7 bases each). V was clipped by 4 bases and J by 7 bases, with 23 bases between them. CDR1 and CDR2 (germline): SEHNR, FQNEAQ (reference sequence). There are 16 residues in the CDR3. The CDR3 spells CASSSSSGGVGREQYF. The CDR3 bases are TGTGCCAGCAGCTCCTCCTCAGGGGGGGTCGGCCGGGAGCAGTACTTC.

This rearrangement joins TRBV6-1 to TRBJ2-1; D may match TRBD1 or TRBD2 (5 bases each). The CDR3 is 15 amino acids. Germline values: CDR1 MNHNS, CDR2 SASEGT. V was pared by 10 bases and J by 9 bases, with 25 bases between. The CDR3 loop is CATVASGFIGGEQFF. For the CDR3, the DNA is TGTGCCACCGTAGCTTCAGGCTTCATTGGGGGTGAGCAGTTCTTC.

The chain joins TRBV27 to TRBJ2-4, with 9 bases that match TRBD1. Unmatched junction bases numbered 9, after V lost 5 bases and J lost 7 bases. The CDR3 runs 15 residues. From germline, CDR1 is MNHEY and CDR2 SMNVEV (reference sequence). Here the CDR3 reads CASSLSGTGWNIQYF. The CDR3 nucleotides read TGTGCCAGCAGTCTCTCCGGGACAGGGTGGAACATTCAGTACTTC.

For the CDR3, the DNA is TGCGGCTCAGGCGGGACTAGCGGGACCAGCACAGATACGCAGTATTTT. It yields the protein CGSGGTSGTSTDTQYF. This chain joins TRBV29-1 and TRBJ2-3; 13 bases are a match to TRBD2. In germline, CDR1 is SQVTM, CDR2 ANQGSEA. This CDR3 contains 16 residues.

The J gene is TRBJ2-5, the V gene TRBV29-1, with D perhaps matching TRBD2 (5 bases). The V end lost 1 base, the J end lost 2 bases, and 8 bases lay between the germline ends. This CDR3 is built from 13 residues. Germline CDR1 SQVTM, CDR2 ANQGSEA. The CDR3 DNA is TGCAGCGTTGAAGTCCCGGGACAAGAGACCCAGTACTTC. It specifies CSVEVPGQETQYF.

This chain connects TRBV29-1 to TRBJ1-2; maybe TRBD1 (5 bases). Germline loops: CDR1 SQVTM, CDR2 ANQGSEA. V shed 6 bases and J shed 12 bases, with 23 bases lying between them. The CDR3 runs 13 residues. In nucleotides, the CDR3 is TGCAGCGTGGAACAGGTGGCCAGTCGAGGCCACACCTTC. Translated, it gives CSVEQVASRGHTF.